Below are 31 T cell receptor beta chains sequenced from a single sample in a study of post-analysis software for immune sequencing data. Broader study findings: Higher frequency in patients than in controls was seen for about five TRBV segments, with TRBV5-6, TRBV5-1 and TRBV20-1 among them.

The library was made from cDNA and included unique molecular identifiers. TCRdb passed the PCR reads through MiXCR, listing each CDR3 protein once. This sample has hundreds of thousands of distinct CDR3 sequences; 55% to 60% occur once, and the top ten carry about 11%. Antigens of these TCRs are unknown. The sample comprised blood. These receptors were taken from a girl under 10 years old with multiple sclerosis.

This clonotype was counted a few times. This chain links TRBV18 with TRBJ2-5, with D hard to call. The CDR3 covers 14 residues. Germline V gene data show CDR1 as KGHSH and CDR2 as LQKENI. V was clipped by 2 bases and J by 2 bases, with 9 bases between them. As DNA, the CDR3 is TGTGCCAGCTCACCAAGCATTTCACAAGAGACCCAGTACTTC. It translates to CASSPSISQETQYF.

The gene calls are TRBV2 and TRBJ2-1; possibly TRBD2 for D (6 bases). Trimming shortened V by 5 bases and J by 2 bases, and 13 bases separated the two germline ends. Germline V CDR1 and CDR2: SNHLY, FYNNEI. The CDR3 has 15 amino acids. The CDR3 loop reads CASSNAGLPYNEQFF. In DNA form, the CDR3 reads TGTGCCAGCAGTAACGCGGGACTCCCCTACAATGAGCAGTTCTTC.

V and J are TRBV20-1 and TRBJ2-3; 13 nucleotides match TRBD2. The CDR3 has 17 residues. Germline V gene sequence: CDR1 DFQATT, CDR2 SNEGSKA (reference sequence). V lost 2 bases and J lost 5; bases outside the gene matches: 10. The CDR3: CSARIPPGLAGVDTQYF. The CDR3, as DNA: TGCAGTGCTAGAATCCCCCCCGGACTAGCGGGAGTAGATACGCAGTATTTT.

This sequence joins TRBV10-3 and TRBJ1-1; D not resolved. Germline V gives CDR1 ENHRY, CDR2 SYGVKD. The CDR3 contains 13 residues. Trimming cost V 4 bases and J 1 base, with 7 bases left between them. The CDR3, as DNA: TGTGCCATCAGTGGGGCGGGGAACACTGAAGCTTTCTTT. Amino acid sequence: CAISGAGNTEAFF.

The rearrangement joins TRBV12-3 or TRBV12-4 to TRBJ2-6, with 7 bases identical to TRBD2. The length of the CDR3 is 14 residues. The V segment lost 8 bases and the J segment 0 bases; nucleotides outside the gene matches: 1. CDR3 protein: CASGGGSGANVLTF. The CDR3 bases are TGTGCCAGCGGGGGGGGCTCTGGGGCCAACGTCCTGACTTTC.

The chain joins TRBV11-2 to TRBJ2-3; perhaps D is TRBD1 or TRBD2 (5 bases each). Looked up from germline, CDR1 is SGHAT and CDR2 is FQNNGV. This CDR3 region has 16 residues. Trimming pared 5 bases from V and 4 bases from J, leaving 19 bases between. The CDR3 sequence is CASSPGPTRNPDTQYF. CDR3 nucleotide sequence: TGTGCCAGCAGCCCGGGACCGACTCGGAACCCAGATACGCAGTATTTT.

This clonotype was seen more than once but under ten times. The genes are TRBV18 and TRBJ2-7; possible D gene TRBD2, 5 bases. Germline V lookup: CDR1 KGHSH, CDR2 LQKENI. CDR3 size: 12 residues. Deletions cut 3 bases from V and 3 bases from J, with 6 bases between. The CDR3 DNA sequence: TGTGCCAGCTCACCGAGGGACTACGAGCAGTACTTC. Its translation is CASSPRDYEQYF.

This clonotype was seen more than once but under ten times. The chain recombines TRBV27 with TRBJ2-1; 15 bases line up with TRBD2. The CDR3 contains 18 residues. Per germline, CDR1 MNHEY and CDR2 SMNVEV (reference sequence). Trimming cost V 5 bases and J 4 bases; bases outside gene matches: 9. The CDR3 here is CASSRGLAGGGPYNEQFF. CDR3 nucleotide sequence: TGTGCCAGCAGTAGAGGACTAGCGGGAGGGGGCCCATACAATGAGCAGTTCTTC.

This clonotype was counted a single time. The chain employs TRBV6-1 and TRBJ2-7, with D uncertain. This CDR3 is built from 13 residues. Germline V gene data show CDR1 as MNHNS and CDR2 as SASEGT. Trimming took off 3 bases at V and 3 bases at J, with 9 bases between the two ends. The CDR3 DNA reads as TGTGCCAGCAGTGACCGGATCTTCTACGAGCAGTACTTC. It specifies CASSDRIFYEQYF.

This clonotype is a singleton in its sample. The J gene is TRBJ2-5, the V gene TRBV6-5; D not certain. Trimming pared 4 bases from V and 4 bases from J, leaving 13 bases between. This CDR3 region has 14 residues. The germline gives CDR1 MNHEY, CDR2 SVGAGI. CDR3 residues: CASSSLKGGETQYF. As DNA, the CDR3 is TGTGCCAGCAGTTCACTGAAGGGTGGAGAGACCCAGTACTTC.

J is TRBJ2-4 and V is TRBV12-3 or TRBV12-4; TRBD1 matches 7 bases. This CDR3 contains 12 residues. V lost 5 bases, J lost 9 bases, and 4 bases stayed unmatched. CDR3: CASSRQGPIQYF. CDR3 bases: TGTGCCAGCAGTCGACAGGGACCCATTCAGTACTTC.

In its sample, this clonotype was seen a few times. This sequence joins TRBV11-2 and TRBJ2-3; no reliable D call. Trimming left V 2 bases short and J 3 bases short, with 9 bases between. This CDR3 comprises 14 residues. Germline V CDR1 and CDR2: SGHAT, FQNNGV. The CDR3 DNA sequence: TGTGCCAGCAGCTTAAACGGGCCAACAGATACGCAGTATTTT. Translated: CASSLNGPTDTQYF.

This clonotype was detected a few times. The V and J genes are TRBV10-3 and TRBJ2-3; the D gene is possibly TRBD1 (6 bases). The CDR3 is 13 residues long. Trimming cost V 2 bases and J 5 bases, with 8 bases left between them. Germline V gene data show CDR1 as ENHRY and CDR2 as SYGVKD. The CDR3 protein is CAISEPGVDTQYF. As DNA, the CDR3 is TGTGCCATCAGTGAGCCAGGGGTAGATACGCAGTATTTT.

The J gene is TRBJ2-5, the V gene TRBV28; 10 bases are shared with TRBD1. Germline values: CDR1 MDHEN, CDR2 SYDVKM. Trimming took 5 bases from V and 0 from J; bases not matched to a gene: 3. The CDR3 extends over 15 amino acids. In nucleotides, the CDR3 is TGTGCCAGCAGTGACGGACAGGGGGACCAAGAGACCCAGTACTTC. This encodes CASSDGQGDQETQYF.

The chain uses TRBV6-5 and TRBJ1-2; 8 nucleotides agree with TRBD1. CDR3 size: 18 residues. Germline lookup yields CDR1 MNHEY and CDR2 SVGAGI. V lost 0 bases, J lost 2 bases, and 11 bases stayed unmatched. The chain's CDR3 is CASSYSFPGTGQNYGYTF. DNA for the CDR3: TGTGCCAGCAGTTACTCGTTCCCCGGGACAGGCCAAAACTATGGCTACACCTTC.

A single count supports this clonotype. V usage is TRBV6-5 and J usage is TRBJ2-5; D perhaps matches TRBD2 (5 bases). This CDR3 has 15 residues. Trimming left V 5 bases short and J 11 bases short, with 24 bases between. Per germline, CDR1 MNHEY and CDR2 SVGAGI. The CDR3 DNA follows: TGTGCCAGCAGTGAAAAGCGGCCCCGCTATGACGGGCAGTACTTC. Translating gives CASSEKRPRYDGQYF.

The chain couples TRBV6-2 or TRBV6-3 to TRBJ2-5; TRBD1 aligns across 8 bases. This CDR3 comprises 16 residues. Germline V CDR1 and CDR2: MNHEY, SVGEGT. Trimming removed 5 bases from V and 4 bases from J; junction bases left unmatched: 12. CDR3 sequence: CASSPGGQEGGETQYF. CDR3 nucleotide sequence: TGTGCCAGCAGTCCCGGGGGACAGGAAGGTGGAGAGACCCAGTACTTC.

This clonotype has more than one count but fewer than ten. The CDR3 region is CASQTGQGGEQFF. The DNA for the CDR3 is TGTGCCAGCCAAACCGGACAGGGCGGTGAGCAGTTCTTC. J is TRBJ2-1 and V is TRBV12-3 or TRBV12-4; 8 bases are a match to TRBD1. CDR3 length: 13 amino acids. The trim removed 8 bases at V and 9 bases at J, leaving 9 bases unmatched.

The CDR3: CASRRPGATGYTF. DNA of the CDR3: TGTGCCAGCAGAAGGCCAGGGGCGACTGGCTACACCTTC. The V gene is TRBV7-2, the J gene TRBJ1-2, with a possible D match to TRBD1 (6 bases). Deletions cut 6 bases from V and 7 bases from J, with 15 bases between. This CDR3 region has 13 residues. CDR1 and CDR2 (germline): SGHTA, FQGNSA.

This clonotype has a handful of counts. The chain combines TRBV12-3 or TRBV12-4 with TRBJ2-7, with TRBD1 matching 7 bases. J gave up 6 bases and V 3 bases, and 2 bases lay outside the gene matches. This CDR3 is 12 amino acids long. This CDR3 is CASSFSGGEQYF. DNA for the CDR3: TGTGCCAGCAGTTTTTCAGGGGGCGAGCAGTACTTC.

The chain carries TRBV20-1 and TRBJ2-7, with TRBD2 identical over 11 bases. V gave up 6 bases and J gave up 5 bases; unmatched junction bases: 9. The germline V gene encodes CDR1 DFQATT and CDR2 SNEGSKA (reference sequence). This CDR3 has 14 amino acids. The CDR3 bases are TGCAGTGCCACTTTAGCGGGAGGGTTCCACGAGCAGTACTTC. Its translation is CSATLAGGFHEQYF.

The rearrangement uses TRBV20-1 and TRBJ2-1; D is unresolved. The CDR3 length is 13 residues. Germline loops: CDR1 DFQATT, CDR2 SNEGSKA (reference sequence). Written as DNA, the CDR3 is TGCAGGGGCCTCCGGATCACCTACAATGAGCAGTTCTTC. The encoded protein is CRGLRITYNEQFF.

V gene TRBV13 combines with J gene TRBJ2-4; TRBD1 matches 7 bases. The germline V gene encodes CDR1 PRHDT and CDR2 FYEKMQ (reference sequence). The V and J ends lost 0 bases and 9 bases, in that order; junction bases with no gene match: 5. This CDR3 region has 14 residues. As DNA, the CDR3 is TGTGCCAGCAGCTTAGGGCAGGGGGTCAGCATTCAGTACTTC. Translated, it gives CASSLGQGVSIQYF.

J is TRBJ1-2 and V is TRBV7-2; the D gene is possibly TRBD1 (6 bases). There are 15 residues in the CDR3. Germline V gives CDR1 SGHTA, CDR2 FQGNSA. The ends were cut back, 5 bases at V and 5 bases at J, with 18 bases in the middle. CDR3 sequence: CASSIRQGRSYGYTF. In DNA, the CDR3 is TGTGCCAGCAGCATCCGGCAGGGGCGGTCTTATGGCTACACCTTC.

V is TRBV20-1 and J is TRBJ2-3; 8 bases are shared with TRBD1. The germline CDR1 and CDR2 sequences are DFQATT and SNEGSKA (reference sequence). The CDR3 is 12 amino acids. The trim removed 4 bases at V and 6 bases at J, leaving 3 bases unmatched. CDR3 amino acids: CSAMGQADTQYF. CDR3 bases: TGCAGTGCTATGGGACAGGCCGATACGCAGTATTTT.

V gene TRBV5-1 combines with J gene TRBJ2-5; 13 nucleotides line up with TRBD2. There are 14 residues in the CDR3. The V gene end was trimmed by 3 bases and the J gene end by 8 bases; junction bases not matched to a gene: 4. Germline V gives CDR1 SGHRS, CDR2 YFSETQ. The CDR3 DNA follows: TGCGCCAGCAGCTCACCGGGACTAGCGGGAACCCAGTACTTC. Protein sequence: CASSSPGLAGTQYF.

This clonotype was seen more than once but under ten times. The chain uses TRBV29-1 and TRBJ2-5; D not resolved. V was shortened by 7 bases and J by 5 bases, with 17 bases between the two germline ends. This CDR3 has 13 residues. Per the germline V gene, CDR1 is SQVTM and CDR2 is ANQGSEA. CDR3 region: CSGDSTQRETQYF. The CDR3 region has the DNA TGCAGCGGCGACTCTACCCAGAGGGAGACCCAGTACTTC. The whole variable domain, remainder taken from reference TRBV29-1 and TRBJ2-5, is SAVISQKPSRDICQRGTSLTIQCQVDSQVTMMFWYRQQPGQSLTLIATANQGSEATYESGFVIDKFPISRPNLTFSTLTVSNMSPEDSSIYLCSGDSTQRETQYFGPGTRLLVL.

The chain combines TRBV29-1 with TRBJ2-5; D possibly corresponds to TRBD1 (6 bases). The CDR3 totals 13 residues. V was pared by 4 bases and J by 5 bases, with 14 bases between. The germline V gene has CDR1 SQVTM and CDR2 ANQGSEA. The CDR3 DNA reads as TGCAGCGTTGTCAGGGGCCTGTGGGAGACCCAGTACTTC. Translating gives CSVVRGLWETQYF. The whole variable domain, filled in from reference TRBV29-1 and TRBJ2-5, reads SAVISQKPSRDICQRGTSLTIQCQVDSQVTMMFWYRQQPGQSLTLIATANQGSEATYESGFVIDKFPISRPNLTFSTLTVSNMSPEDSSIYLCSVVRGLWETQYFGPGTRLLVL.

The chain recombines TRBV29-1 with TRBJ2-1; D is unresolved. CDR1 and CDR2 from the germline V gene are SQVTM and ANQGSEA. Trimming shortened V by 7 bases and J by 10 bases, and 14 bases separated the two germline ends. The CDR3 has 11 residues. DNA for the CDR3: TGCAGCGCAGGAACCTTTAAAGAGCAGTTCTTC. This sequence encodes CSAGTFKEQFF.

A word on this clonotype: The germline gene is not matched at one end of the junction; a read error may be the cause. V and J are TRBV6-6 and TRBJ2-3, with D possibly TRBD1 on 5 matching bases. The V gene's germline CDR1 is MNHNY and CDR2 SVGAGI (reference sequence). CDR3 length: 12 amino acids. The CDR3 nucleotides are TGTGCCAGCAGTACGAAGACAGCTACGCAGTATTTT. Its protein is CASSTKTATQYF.

This clonotype appeared a few times. The chain joins TRBV20-1 to TRBJ2-7; D is possibly TRBD1 (6 bases). Trimming removed 3 bases at V and 5 bases at J, with 17 bases between. CDR1 and CDR2 (germline): DFQATT, SNEGSKA (reference sequence). This CDR3 comprises 14 residues. This chain's CDR3 is CSASGYKQGHEQYF. CDR3 nucleotides: TGCAGTGCTAGTGGATACAAACAGGGACACGAGCAGTACTTC.